The 18 T cell receptor beta chains listed next were all sequenced from one sample in a study of cytomegalovirus exposure and HLA in healthy donors. A multiplex PCR was run with 60 Vbeta primers and 13 Jbeta primers. Produced via immunoSEQ multiplex PCR; TCRdb's table is partial and in-frame only. The table includes some 160,000 clones, roughly 67% detected once. Specimen: PBMCs. The origin of the receptors is a woman between 18 and 29 years old in good health and CMV-seropositive.

This clone appeared a few times. The CDR3 is CSVGPVNTEAFF. The CDR3 DNA sequence: TGCAGCGTTGGTCCGGTGAACACTGAAGCTTTCTTT. J is TRBJ1-1 and V is TRBV29-1; no definite D call. This CDR3 is built from 12 residues. V was pared by 4 bases and J by 0 bases, with 6 bases between. CDR1 is SQVTM and CDR2 is ANQGSEA in the germline V gene.

CDR3 sequence: CASRPQGSNYGYTF. In DNA form, the CDR3 reads TGTGCCAGCAGGCCACAGGGGAGTAACTATGGCTACACCTTC. The chain has TRBV14 and TRBJ1-2, with TRBD1 matching 7 bases. J was trimmed by 1 base and V by 6 bases; bases with no gene match: 5. CDR3 size: 14 residues. The germline V gene encodes CDR1 SGHDN and CDR2 FVKESK.

This rearrangement joins TRBV15 to TRBJ1-2; weak D call: TRBD1 (5 bases). From germline, CDR1 is LNHNV and CDR2 YYDKDF (reference sequence). The CDR3 sequence is 14 residues long. Trimming stripped 0 bases from V and 3 bases from J, with 8 bases between. For the CDR3, the DNA is TGTGCCACCAGCAGAGACCGGGGGGACTATGGCTACACCTTC. Protein sequence: CATSRDRGDYGYTF.

This clone was seen only a few times. The chain employs TRBV15 and TRBJ1-5; TRBD1 aligns across 9 bases. The germline CDR1 and CDR2 sequences are LNHNV and YYDKDF (reference sequence). The CDR3 is 18 amino acids. J lost 2 bases, V lost 0 bases, and 8 bases had no gene match. CDR3 sequence: CATSRDLWTGEGNQPQHF. CDR3 nucleotides: TGTGCCACCAGCAGAGATCTCTGGACAGGGGAGGGCAATCAGCCCCAGCATTTT.

The table lists this clone with a few counts. The rearrangement joins TRBV5-1 to TRBJ1-4, with TRBD1 matching 8 bases. Per germline, CDR1 SGHRS and CDR2 YFSETQ. The J segment lost 7 bases and the V segment lost 5 bases, leaving 16 bases of the junction unmatched. The CDR3 runs 17 residues. The CDR3 DNA reads as TGCGCCAGCAGGACATCTACTATAACAGGGGGTGGTGAAAAACTGTTTTTT. The encoded protein is CASRTSTITGGGEKLFF.

The CDR3 DNA is TGTGCCAGCAGCTTTCGGCCGGGACTAGCGGGGGGGGAGTACAATGAGCAGTTCTTC. Its protein product is CASSFRPGLAGGEYNEQFF. The chain links TRBV7-2 to TRBJ2-1; 16 bases align to TRBD2. In germline, CDR1 is SGHTA, CDR2 FQGNSA. V dropped 3 bases and J dropped 4; count of bases not matched to a gene: 9. The CDR3 has 19 amino acids.

The gene calls are TRBV18 and TRBJ1-4; 7 bases are a match to TRBD1. The CDR3 is made up of 15 amino acids. After removal of 3 bases from V and 5 bases from J, the junction contained 6 bases not matched to a gene. Per the germline V gene, CDR1 is KGHSH and CDR2 is LQKENI. The CDR3 nucleotides are TGTGCCAGCTCACCGGGACAGTACCAAAATGAAAAACTGTTTTTT. Amino acid sequence: CASSPGQYQNEKLFF.

V and J are TRBV21-1 and TRBJ2-1; the table names TRBD2, a call not compared with the DNA. TRBV21-1 is classified as a pseudogene. The CDR3 loop spans 12 amino acids. The CDR3: CGGLADYNEQFF. CDR3 sequence (DNA): TGTGGGGGACTAGCGGACTACAATGAGCAGTTCTTC.

The rearrangement joins TRBV28 to TRBJ1-1; TRBD1 is a possible D gene (5 bases). The ends were cut back, 4 bases at V and 5 bases at J, with 8 bases in the middle. Germline V gives CDR1 MDHEN, CDR2 SYDVKM. The CDR3 runs 12 residues. The CDR3 sequence: CASSWGETEAFF. CDR3 DNA: TGTGCCAGCAGTTGGGGGGAGACTGAAGCTTTCTTT.

The V and J genes are TRBV7-2 and TRBJ2-7; TRBD2 agrees at 9 bases. Germline V gene data show CDR1 as SGHTA and CDR2 as FQGNSA. V dropped 1 base and J dropped 4; count of bases not matched to a gene: 8. The CDR3 covers 16 residues. CDR3 nucleotides: TGTGCCAGCAGCTTAGGTCCTAGCGGGGTTTTTTACGAGCAGTACTTC. Residues: CASSLGPSGVFYEQYF.

This chain joins TRBV15 and TRBJ1-2; the match to TRBD1 covers 9 bases. Trimming cost V 0 bases and J 4 bases; bases outside gene matches: 12. The germline CDR1 and CDR2 sequences are LNHNV and YYDKDF (reference sequence). CDR3 size: 18 residues. CDR3 DNA sequence: TGTGCCACCAGCAGAGATATCGACAGGGGGGACCGCGGCTATGGCTACACCTTC. This encodes CATSRDIDRGDRGYGYTF. The full variable domain, rest sourced from reference TRBV15 and TRBJ1-2, is DAMVIQNPRYQVTQFGKPVTLSCSQTLNHNVMYWYQQKSSQAPKLLFHYYDKDFNNEADTPDNFQSRRPNTSFCFLDIRSPGLGDTAMYLCATSRDIDRGDRGYGYTFGSGTRLTVV.

As to this clone: One end of the junction varies from germline; a read error may be responsible. The V and J genes are TRBV7-9 and TRBJ1-6; tentatively, D is TRBD1 (6 bases). CDR3 size: 16 residues. Per germline, CDR1 SEHNR and CDR2 FQNEAQ (reference sequence). The CDR3 spells CSSSLYGQLGGSPLHF. The CDR3 nucleotides read TGTTCCAGCAGCTTATACGGACAGTTGGGTGGGTCACCCCTCCACTTT.

This clone has just a few counts. The chain carries TRBV5-8 and TRBJ1-1; unclear D gene. The CDR3 is made up of 14 amino acids. From germline, CDR1 is SGHTS and CDR2 YDEGEE. V lost 0 bases, J lost 3 bases, and 9 bases lay in between. The CDR3 DNA follows: TGTGCCAGCAGCTTGGATTTTGGCTACACTGAAGCTTTCTTT. Its translation is CASSLDFGYTEAFF.

This clone was seen only a few times. The gene calls are TRBV10-3 and TRBJ2-7; weak D call: TRBD2 (5 bases). Germline values: CDR1 ENHRY, CDR2 SYGVKD. V was pared by 4 bases and J by 0 bases, with 7 bases between. The CDR3 sequence is 13 residues long. The DNA of the CDR3 is TGTGCCATCAGTGCTCGGGACTCCTACGAGCAGTACTTC. This gives the protein CAISARDSYEQYF.

V is TRBV7-6 and J is TRBJ2-1; the match to TRBD2 covers 9 bases. Losses at the gene ends were 1 base for V and 6 bases for J; bases not matched to a gene: 10. The CDR3 is 17 residues long. The germline V gene has CDR1 SGHVS and CDR2 FNYEAQ. The CDR3: CASSLVPAGGVGNEQFF. In DNA, the CDR3 is TGTGCCAGCAGCTTAGTCCCAGCGGGGGGAGTTGGCAATGAGCAGTTCTTC.

This clone was counted a few times. The chain carries TRBV7-3 and TRBJ1-2, with D possibly TRBD1 on 6 matching bases. Germline CDR1 and CDR2: SGHTA and FQGTGA. The CDR3 has 16 residues. Trimming shortened V by 1 base and J by 3 bases, and 15 bases separated the two germline ends. This chain's CDR3 is CASSLNSGQPHYGYTF. As DNA, the CDR3 is TGTGCCAGCAGCTTAAATTCTGGACAGCCCCACTATGGCTACACCTTC.

This clone was counted once. One end of the junction does not line up with germline, which may come from a read error. Within the sample, other DNA sequences also encode this same CDR3. The J gene is TRBJ2-7, the V gene TRBV5-6, with 8 bases aligning to TRBD1. Germline-derived CDR1 and CDR2 are SGHDT and YYEEEE. The CDR3 extends over 16 amino acids. CDR3 region: CASSLWGQVGTYEQYF. CDR3 in DNA: TGTGCCAGCAGCTTGTGGGGACAGGTGGGGACCTACGAGCAATACTTC. The full variable domain, its missing parts supplied by reference TRBV5-6 and TRBJ2-7, is DAGVTQSPTHLIKTRGQQVTLRCSPKSGHDTVSWYQQALGQGPQFIFQYYEEEERQRGNFPDRFSGHQFPNYSSELNVNALLLGDSALYLCASSLWGQVGTYEQYFGPGTRLTVT.

This clone has just one count. The chain employs TRBV7-9 and TRBJ1-1, with D perhaps matching TRBD1 (6 bases). Germline-derived CDR1 and CDR2 are SEHNR and FQNEAQ (reference sequence). There are 15 residues in the CDR3. Trimming left V 5 bases short and J 1 base short, with 14 bases between. The CDR3 region has the DNA TGTGCCAGCAGCGTCAGCAGGGGCACGAACACTGAAGCTTTCTTT. Translating gives CASSVSRGTNTEAFF.